This T cell receptor (beta chain) was recorded in a study of T-cell reconstitution after alpha-beta-depleted transplantation in children. V was trimmed by 3 bases and J by 1 base, leaving 12 bases between them. CDR1 SEHNR and CDR2 FQNEAQ come from the germline V gene (reference sequence). This CDR3 is built from 16 residues. A few counts support this clonotype. Preparation of the TCRbeta library involved a method that used unique molecular identifiers. A single record per CDR3 protein comes from TCRdb applying MiXCR to the PCR reads. The repertoire holds approximately 510,000 distinct CDR3 sequences, with approximately 20% as singletons.

The specimen comprised PBMCs from the stem cell graft donor, sampled from the stem cell graft. The source of this sequence is a human donor who donated a stem cell graft to a child with acute lymphoblastic leukemia. This chain connects TRBV7-9 to TRBJ1-4; no firm D call. The CDR3 nucleotides are TGTGCCAGCAGCTTTCTGGGGTTCGGAACTAATGAAAAACTGTTTTTT. Translation gives CASSFLGFGTNEKLFF.